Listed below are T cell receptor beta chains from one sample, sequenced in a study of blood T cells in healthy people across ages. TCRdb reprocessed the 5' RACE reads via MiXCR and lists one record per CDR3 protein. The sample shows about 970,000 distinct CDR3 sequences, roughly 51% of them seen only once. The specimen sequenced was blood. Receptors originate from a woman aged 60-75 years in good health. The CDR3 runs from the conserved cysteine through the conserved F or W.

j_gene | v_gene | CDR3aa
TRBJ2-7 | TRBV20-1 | CSARVGGRTYEQYF
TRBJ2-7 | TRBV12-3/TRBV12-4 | CASTRFVTSGRYEQYF
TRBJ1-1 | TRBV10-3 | CAISPQISDTEAFF
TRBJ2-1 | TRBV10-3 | CAISESAYPSYNEQFF
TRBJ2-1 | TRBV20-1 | CSARVVAGASYNEQFF
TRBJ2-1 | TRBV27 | CASSPGGTYNEQFF
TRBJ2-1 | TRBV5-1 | CASSFRGQGSYNEQFF
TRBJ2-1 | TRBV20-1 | CSASRSRHEQFF
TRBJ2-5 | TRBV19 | CASSKTRSGRTGKETQYF
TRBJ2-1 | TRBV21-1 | CASSNRTSGILNEQFF
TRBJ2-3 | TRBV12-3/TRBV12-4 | CASSATGSSTDTQYF
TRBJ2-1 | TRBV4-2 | CASSQFSLAGGNEQFF
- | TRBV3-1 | CASSQVGASPYEQYF
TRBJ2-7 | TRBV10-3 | CAISDLGWSPEPQDEQYF
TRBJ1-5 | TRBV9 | CASSVGMGQPQHF
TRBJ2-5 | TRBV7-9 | CASSLASGRPLETQYF
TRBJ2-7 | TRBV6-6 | CASSYSRLADSYEQYF
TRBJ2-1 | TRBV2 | CASNYDRYNEQFF